These 9 T cell receptor beta chains were sequenced from one sample in a study of PD-L1 blockade in urothelial cancer. The time point is: pretreatment peripheral blood. Clones were sequenced by immunoSEQ multiplex PCR, and TCRdb holds only the in-frame ones, with some missing. The sample consists of 35,000 to 45,000 clones, just over 90% of them appearing once. Sequencing was performed on PBMCs, taken around atezolizumab (anti-PD-L1) treatment. Receptor source: a woman aged 60-70 years with urothelial cancer.

The chain has TRBV2 and TRBJ2-3; TRBD2 aligns across 9 bases. Germline CDR1 SNHLY, CDR2 FYNNEI. After removal of 0 bases from V and 3 bases from J, the junction contained 7 bases not matched to a gene. There are 17 residues in the CDR3. The CDR3 here is CASSEARRSGRTDTQYF. The CDR3 region has the DNA TGTGCCAGCAGTGAAGCTCGGAGGAGCGGGAGGACAGATACGCAGTATTTT.

This clone was counted only a few times. The V and J genes are TRBV6-5 and TRBJ2-7; 7 bases match TRBD1. The CDR3 length is 15 residues. V was clipped by 6 bases and J by 3 bases; unmatched bases: 11. Germline V gene sequence: CDR1 MNHEY, CDR2 SVGAGI. CDR3 nucleotide sequence: TGTGCCAGCAGCCCCAGGGGACAGCTCAACTACGAGCAGTACTTC. This codes for CASSPRGQLNYEQYF.

This clone was seen just once. This chain connects TRBV5-1 to TRBJ2-7; the match to TRBD1 covers 7 bases. Trimming at V came to 6 bases and at J to 2 bases, leaving 8 bases not matched to a gene. Germline V lookup: CDR1 SGHRS, CDR2 YFSETQ. CDR3 length: 14 residues. Written as DNA, the CDR3 is TGCGCCAGCAAACCGGGACAGAAGCCCTACGAGCAGTACTTC. Encoded protein: CASKPGQKPYEQYF.

Concerning this clone: Within the sample, other DNA sequences also encode this same CDR3. The V and J genes are TRBV4-1 and TRBJ2-3; TRBD2 aligns across 13 bases. The V gene end was trimmed by 4 bases and the J gene end by 3 bases; junction bases not matched to a gene: 10. The CDR3 consists of 18 residues. Germline V gene sequence: CDR1 MGHRA, CDR2 YSYEKL. CDR3 loop: CASSLQLAGGPRTDTQYF. The DNA for the CDR3 is TGCGCCAGCAGCCTACAACTAGCGGGGGGGCCCCGGACAGATACGCAGTATTTT.

The chain has TRBV9 and TRBJ2-5; 7 bases are shared with TRBD2. CDR1 and CDR2 from the germline V gene are SGDLS and YYNGEE. The V segment lost 0 bases and the J segment 4 bases; nucleotides outside the gene matches: 6. This CDR3 has 15 amino acids. CDR3 sequence (DNA): TGTGCCAGCAGCGTAGCGGCGGGAGCCGGAGAGACCCAGTACTTC. Encoded protein: CASSVAAGAGETQYF.

The chain employs TRBV6-5 and TRBJ2-3; D gene ambiguous. Trimming removed 0 bases at V and 2 bases at J, with 9 bases between. Germline V lookup: CDR1 MNHEY, CDR2 SVGAGI. The CDR3 has 15 residues. The CDR3 spells CASSYSGRYTDTQYF. CDR3 nucleotide sequence: TGTGCCAGCAGTTACTCTGGCAGGTACACAGATACGCAGTATTTT.

CDR3 in amino acids: CASIRLAGGLNTGELFF. The CDR3 region has the DNA TGTGCCAGCATCAGACTAGCGGGAGGTCTTAACACCGGGGAGCTGTTTTTT. The rearrangement links TRBV11-2 to TRBJ2-2; 13 bases align to TRBD2. V lost 7 bases, J lost 2 bases, and 7 bases stayed unmatched. From germline, CDR1 is SGHAT and CDR2 FQNNGV. There are 17 residues in the CDR3.

The genes are TRBV7-9 and TRBJ2-1, with 10 bases identical to TRBD2. V lost 0 bases, J lost 6 bases, and 5 bases stayed unmatched. Germline V CDR1 and CDR2: SEHNR, FQNEAQ (reference sequence). The CDR3 has 16 amino acids. In DNA, the CDR3 is TGTGCCAGCAGCTTAGCGGTAATAGCGGGAGGCAATGAGCAGTTCTTC. Translated, it gives CASSLAVIAGGNEQFF.

The chain combines TRBV4-1 with TRBJ2-5; 9 positions match TRBD1. The CDR3 is 16 residues long. Per the germline V gene, CDR1 is MGHRA and CDR2 is YSYEKL. J lost 1 base, V lost 4 bases, and 7 bases had no gene match. The CDR3 DNA follows: TGCGCCAGCAGCCCAGGGACAGGGATTATCCAAGAGACCCAGTACTTC. Translating it yields CASSPGTGIIQETQYF.